A single TCR beta chain is shown here with its context. This clone's antigen is unknown. One base away there is no much larger clone; base qualities are not given. Reading from cysteine to phenylalanine, the CDR3 counts 13 amino acids. Here the CDR3 DNA is all that survives: 39 bases in frame from base 1. Per the germline V gene (reference sequence), SEHNR is the CDR1 and FQNEAQ is the CDR2. V and J are truncated by 4 bases and 3 bases respectively, leaving an intervening sequence of 7 bases. Synthetic TCR analog templates were spiked into each PCR to estimate absolute template abundance from read counts. The immunoSEQ assay used bias-controlled V and J gene primers to amplify TCRbeta CDR3 regions from genomic DNA. Sequencing of rearranged TCRbeta segments was performed at approximately 20X coverage. Per the authors' processing: Sequencing errors were corrected by clustering and CDR3s were annotated against IMGT to assign V, D and J genes. Downstream analyses used only productive TCRbeta rearrangements, leaving out any out-of-frame or stop-codon sequences. To compute clonality, Shannon entropy was normalized by the log of the number of unique productive sequences and then subtracted from one. Fisher's exact test with Benjamini-Hochberg correction, using a cutoff of adjusted p below 0.01, was how clones that differed between time points or between blood and tumor were identified. TCRdb mirrors the immuneACCESS table, restricted to in-frame sequences. Some clones are absent from its copies; in checked studies, under half trace to an unresolved V gene, and the reason for the others is unknown. That table is the source of V, J and clone size, and D and trimming were worked out from the DNA. The sample contains some 120,000 clones, around 93% of them found a single time. Jointly, the top ten make up around 3.7% of the sample.

The entry originates in a study of PD-L1 blockade in urothelial cancer (dated by TCRdb to about 2017). Study-wide context: Every patient began therapy in the mid-2010s and was given atezolizumab 1,200 mg intravenously every 3 weeks. About 85% of the roughly 29 patients were identified as males with urothelial cancer of bladder origin, and a prior smoking history was reported by 18 of 29 patients. Patients had an ECOG performance status of 0 or 1 and had received between 0 and 3 prior chemotherapy regimens. Blood samples were analyzed at 3 weeks after treatment start (second dose) and at 6 weeks after treatment start. A median of about 150,000 T cells and some 90,000 unique TCRs was obtained from blood samples, and a median clonality of around 0.072 was observed. An exploratory multi-omic analysis was conducted of the somatic, immune and clinical correlates of response to PD-L1 blockade with atezolizumab in urothelial cancer. Pretreatment tumor samples, along with matched peripheral blood serially collected before and after atezolizumab treatment, were subjected to TCR sequencing. Durable clinical benefit was defined as progression-free survival longer than 6 months, and TCR features were also tested against progression-free and overall survival. In the same patients, pretreatment tumors underwent whole exome sequencing and RNA sequencing in addition to TCR sequencing. Durable clinical benefit was achieved by nine patients but not by the remaining 20. Twenty-nine patients had pretreatment blood TCR-seq, some 24 had at least one posttreatment blood collection, and some 24 had tumor TCR-seq. Results and caveats for the whole study, not just this receptor: Because of the small sample size (n of about 29) and the many exploratory analyses performed, the results are intended to be regarded as hypothesis-generating. Improved progression-free and overall survival was found to be associated with pretreatment peripheral blood TCR clonality below the median. At 3 weeks after the start of treatment, tumor-associated TCR clones in peripheral blood had expanded more in patients with durable benefit (n ≈ 20, p = 0.022).

What this sample's time point label stands for: peripheral blood 6 weeks after treatment start. The cohort included 29 patients with locally advanced or metastatic urothelial carcinoma who were treated at Memorial Sloan Kettering on a trial protocol. Peripheral blood mononuclear cells were collected pretreatment and during treatment, with between 1 and 8 total time points obtained per patient. The Qiagen DNeasy Blood extraction kit was used to purify genomic DNA from total PBMCs and from tumor samples. PBMCs were collected pretreatment and during treatment, and were isolated and stored as previously described.

The sample in question was PBMCs, obtained around atezolizumab (anti-PD-L1) treatment. This sequence originates from a man in his fifties or sixties with urothelial cancer. In this chain, TRBV7-9 is recombined with TRBJ2-1; no confident D gene assignment can be made. The sequenced DNA: TGTGCCAGCAGCTCACAGAGCTACAATGAGCAGTTCTTC. The resulting protein is CASSSQSYNEQFF.